This T cell receptor (beta chain) emerged from a study of neurological immune-mediated disorders. This clonotype was seen repeatedly, ten times or more. The germline V gene encodes CDR1 WNHNN and CDR2 SYGVQD (reference sequence). V was pared by 4 bases and J by 6 bases, with 5 bases of the junction left unmatched. This CDR3 is built from 13 residues. The time point was: longitudinal time-point 2. Via MiXCR, TCRdb re-called the 5' RACE reads, giving one row per CDR3 protein. The data contain under 100,000 distinct CDR3 sequences, about 12% of them singletons. The chain has TRBV10-1 and TRBJ2-7; TRBD1 aligns across 8 bases. Source material: PBMCs. This TCR came from a female donor with HTLV-1-associated myelopathy (HAM/TSP). The CDR3 DNA follows: TGCGCCAGCAGTGCGGACAGGGTGGGCGAGCAGTACTTC. This translates into CASSADRVGEQYF.